This T cell receptor beta chain was obtained from a study of T cells after yellow fever vaccination. Findings and limits, study-wide: Abundant bulk-derived clonotypes could contaminate FACS-sorted repertoires.

CDR1 is LGHDT and CDR2 is YNNKEL in the germline V gene (reference sequence). CDR3 size: 12 residues. V was pared by 4 bases and J by 9 bases, with 10 bases between. TCRdb itself ran the 5' RACE reads through MiXCR, one entry per CDR3 protein. The sample consists of 200,000 to 300,000 distinct CDR3 sequences, 3.6% of them appearing once. This clonotype was detected ten times or more. The target antigen is unknown. This sequence joins TRBV3-1 and TRBJ2-1, with D perhaps matching TRBD1 (6 bases). The receptor comes from a young man who received the YFV17D yellow fever vaccine. The source was PBMCs, collected 15 days after the yellow fever booster vaccination. The CDR3 region is CASSRGPGEQFF. DNA of the CDR3: TGTGCCAGCAGCCGGGGGCCGGGTGAGCAGTTCTTC.